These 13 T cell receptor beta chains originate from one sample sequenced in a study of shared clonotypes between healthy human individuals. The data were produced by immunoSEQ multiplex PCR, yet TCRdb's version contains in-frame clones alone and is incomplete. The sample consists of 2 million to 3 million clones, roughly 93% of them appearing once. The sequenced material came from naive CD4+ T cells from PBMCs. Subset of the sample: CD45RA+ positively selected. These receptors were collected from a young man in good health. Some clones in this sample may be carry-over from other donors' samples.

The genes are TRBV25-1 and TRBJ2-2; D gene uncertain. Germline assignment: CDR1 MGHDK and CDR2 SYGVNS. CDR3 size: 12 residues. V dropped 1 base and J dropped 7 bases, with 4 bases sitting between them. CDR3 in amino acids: CASSELIGELFF. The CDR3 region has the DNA TGTGCCAGCAGTGAATTAATCGGGGAGCTGTTTTTT.

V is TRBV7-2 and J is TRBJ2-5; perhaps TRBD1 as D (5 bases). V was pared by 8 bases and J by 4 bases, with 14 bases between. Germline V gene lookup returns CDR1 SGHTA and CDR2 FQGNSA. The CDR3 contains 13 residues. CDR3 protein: CASVKTRGETQYF. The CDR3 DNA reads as TGTGCCAGCGTCAAAACAAGGGGAGAGACCCAGTACTTC.

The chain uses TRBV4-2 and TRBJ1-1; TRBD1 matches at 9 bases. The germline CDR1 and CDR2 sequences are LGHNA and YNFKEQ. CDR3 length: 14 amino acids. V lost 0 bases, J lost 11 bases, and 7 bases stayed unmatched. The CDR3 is CASSQDRDRERAFF. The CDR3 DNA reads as TGTGCCAGCAGCCAAGATCGGGACAGGGAACGGGCTTTCTTT.

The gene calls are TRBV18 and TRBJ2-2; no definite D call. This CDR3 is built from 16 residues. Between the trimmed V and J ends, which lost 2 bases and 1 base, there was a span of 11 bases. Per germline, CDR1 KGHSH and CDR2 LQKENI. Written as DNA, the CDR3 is TGTGCCAGCTCACCATCGGAAGGTCGGAACACCGGGGAGCTGTTTTTT. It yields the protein CASSPSEGRNTGELFF. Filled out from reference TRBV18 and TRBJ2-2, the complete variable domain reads NAGVMQNPRHLVRRRGQEARLRCSPMKGHSHVYWYRQLPEEGLKFMVYLQKENIIDESGMPKERFSAEFPKEGPSILRIQQVVRGDSAAYFCASSPSEGRNTGELFFGEGSRLTVL.

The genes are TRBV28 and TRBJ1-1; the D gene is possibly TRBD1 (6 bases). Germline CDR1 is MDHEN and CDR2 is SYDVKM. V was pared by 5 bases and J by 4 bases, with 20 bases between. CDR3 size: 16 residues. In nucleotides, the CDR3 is TGTGCCAGCAGTCTGGATCCGAACAGGGCGGGCACTGAAGCTTTCTTT. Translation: CASSLDPNRAGTEAFF.

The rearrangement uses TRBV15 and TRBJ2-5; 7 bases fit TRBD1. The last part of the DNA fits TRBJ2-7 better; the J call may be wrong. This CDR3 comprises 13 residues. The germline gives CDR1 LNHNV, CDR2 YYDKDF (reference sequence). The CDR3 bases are TGTGCCACCAGCCCGGGACAGCTCTACGAGCAGTACTTC. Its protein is CATSPGQLYEQYF.

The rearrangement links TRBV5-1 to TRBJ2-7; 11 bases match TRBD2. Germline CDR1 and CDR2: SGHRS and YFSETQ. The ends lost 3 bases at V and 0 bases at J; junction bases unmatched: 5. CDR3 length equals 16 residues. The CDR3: CASSSLAGGSSYEQYF. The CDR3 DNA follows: TGCGCCAGCAGCTCTCTAGCGGGAGGAAGCTCCTACGAGCAGTACTTC.

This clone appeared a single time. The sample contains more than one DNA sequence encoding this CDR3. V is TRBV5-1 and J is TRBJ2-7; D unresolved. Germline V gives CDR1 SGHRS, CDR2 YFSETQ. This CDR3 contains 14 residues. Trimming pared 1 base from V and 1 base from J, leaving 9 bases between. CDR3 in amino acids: CASSLRTDSYEQYF. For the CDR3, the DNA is TGCGCCAGCAGCTTGCGGACGGATTCCTACGAGCAGTACTTC.

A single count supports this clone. This CDR3 reads CASTGRALETQYF. Written as DNA, the CDR3 is TGTGCCAGCACCGGGCGTGCGTTAGAAACGCAGTATTTT. This sequence joins TRBV7-7 and TRBJ2-3; D not certain. The V gene lost 7 bases and the J gene lost 9 bases, with 17 bases spanning the gap. The length of the CDR3 is 13 residues. Germline values: CDR1 SSHAT, CDR2 FNYEAQ (reference sequence).

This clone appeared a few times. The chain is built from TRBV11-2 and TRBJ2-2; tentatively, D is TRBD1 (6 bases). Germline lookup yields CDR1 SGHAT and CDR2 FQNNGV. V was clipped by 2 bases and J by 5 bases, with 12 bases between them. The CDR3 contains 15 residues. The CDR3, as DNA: TGTGCCAGCAGCTTATTCAGGGGAAGTACCGGGGAGCTGTTTTTT. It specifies CASSLFRGSTGELFF.

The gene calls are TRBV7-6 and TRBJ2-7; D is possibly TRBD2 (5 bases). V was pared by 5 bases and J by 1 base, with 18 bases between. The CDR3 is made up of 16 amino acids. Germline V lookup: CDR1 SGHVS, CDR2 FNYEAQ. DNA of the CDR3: TGTGCCAGCAGCCAGCCACGGGGATCCCCATCCTACGAGCAGTACTTC. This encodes CASSQPRGSPSYEQYF.

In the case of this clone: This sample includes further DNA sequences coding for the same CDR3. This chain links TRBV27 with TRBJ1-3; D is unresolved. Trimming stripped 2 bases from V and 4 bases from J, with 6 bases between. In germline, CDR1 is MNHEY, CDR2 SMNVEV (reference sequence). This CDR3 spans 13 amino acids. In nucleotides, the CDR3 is TGTGCCAGCAGTTTAAGCAGGGGAAACACCATATATTTT. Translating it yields CASSLSRGNTIYF.

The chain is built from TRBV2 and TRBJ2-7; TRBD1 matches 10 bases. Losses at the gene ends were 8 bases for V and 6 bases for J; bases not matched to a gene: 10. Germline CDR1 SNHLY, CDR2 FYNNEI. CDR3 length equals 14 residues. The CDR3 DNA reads TGTGCCAGCCGAGGACAGGGGGGGATTGGCGAGCAGTACTTC. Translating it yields CASRGQGGIGEQYF.